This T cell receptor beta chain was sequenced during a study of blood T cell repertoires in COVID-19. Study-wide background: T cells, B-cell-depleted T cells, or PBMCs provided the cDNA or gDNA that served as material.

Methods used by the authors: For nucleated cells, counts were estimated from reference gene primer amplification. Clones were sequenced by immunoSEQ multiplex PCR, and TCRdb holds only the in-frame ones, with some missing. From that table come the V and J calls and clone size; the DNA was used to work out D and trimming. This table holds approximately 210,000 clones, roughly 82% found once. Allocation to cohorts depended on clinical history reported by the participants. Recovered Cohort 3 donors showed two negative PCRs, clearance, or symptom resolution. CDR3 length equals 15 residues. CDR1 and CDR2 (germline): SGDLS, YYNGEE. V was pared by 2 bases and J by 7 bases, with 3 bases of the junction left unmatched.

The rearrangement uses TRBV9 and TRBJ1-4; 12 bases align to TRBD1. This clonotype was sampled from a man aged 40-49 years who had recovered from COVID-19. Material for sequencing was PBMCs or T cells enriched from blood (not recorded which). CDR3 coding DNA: TGTGCCAGCAGCGTGACGGGACAGGGGGCTGAAAAACTGTTTTTT. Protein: CASSVTGQGAEKLFF.